This T cell receptor (beta chain) appears in the sequencing data of a study of cytomegalovirus exposure and HLA in healthy donors. The study ran its PCR with 60 Vbeta and 13 Jbeta primers. The method was immunoSEQ multiplex PCR; TCRdb's version includes in-frame clones alone and lacks a portion of them. Of over 60,000 clones in the sample, roughly 76% are singletons; the top ten hold 3% to 4%. The study, taken as a whole, reports: An observed cluster of highly shared sequence variants was recorded as a likely sequencing artifact. Among the most significant clusters, several appeared linked to common viral pathogens in a later analysis. It was reportedly the case that the classifier diagnosed cytomegalovirus status with high specificity and sensitivity. Segments of the TCR beta V type were, in most cases, productive about 87% or about 30% of the time in an earlier analysis.

The CDR3 consists of 20 residues. Trimming at V came to 0 bases and at J to 0 bases, leaving 12 bases not matched to a gene. Per the germline V gene, CDR1 is SGHAT and CDR2 is FQNNGV. On this clone: Its specificity is unknown.

This sequence originates from a man aged 18 to 30 in good health and CMV-seronegative. Sequencing input: PBMCs. The chain has TRBV11-2 and TRBJ1-3, with 9 bases lining up with TRBD1. The CDR3 DNA sequence: TGTGCCAGCAGCTTAGAAATGTTCGGCGGGACAGGGCTCTCTGGAAACACCATATATTTT. Protein: CASSLEMFGGTGLSGNTIYF. Full variable domain (missing parts from reference TRBV11-2 and TRBJ1-3): EAGVAQSPRYKIIEKRQSVAFWCNPISGHATLYWYQQILGQGPKLLIQFQNNGVVDDSQLPKDRFSAERLKGVDSTLKIQPAKLEDSAVYLCASSLEMFGGTGLSGNTIYFGEGSWLTVV.